Listed below are T cell receptor beta chains from one sample, sequenced in a study of OX40 agonist ivuxolimab in advanced cancers. Profiled with immunoSEQ multiplex PCR; TCRdb holds only in-frame clones, not every one. The repertoire holds some 45,000 clones, approximately 80% seen once, with roughly 2.2% in the top ten. Sequencing used CD4+ or CD8+ T cells sorted from blood, obtained in a trial of the OX40 agonist ivuxolimab. The receptor source for this set is an adult with an advanced solid tumor such as melanoma, head and neck, liver or kidney cancer. Both conserved end residues are part of each CDR3. The order of the fields is clone size, V gene, D gene, J gene, CDR3 protein, CDR3 DNA. A D gene is named only where the DNA matches it firmly. Size values are once, few and many counts, or a class for expanded clones, and some rows have none.

-	TRBV7-2	-	TRBJ1-1	CASSLDNRATEAFF	TGTGCCAGCAGCTTAGATAACAGGGCCACTGAAGCTTTCTTT
-	TRBV7-8	-	TRBJ2-3	CASSQSTSSKHKDTQYF	TGTGCCAGCAGCCAGTCAACTAGCTCCAAACACAAAGATACGCAGTATTTT
-	TRBV28	-	TRBJ1-5	CASSLSMGKQPQHF	TGTGCCAGCAGTTTAAGTATGGGGAAACAGCCCCAGCATTTT
-	TRBV13	TRBD1	TRBJ2-7	CASSLRGTGRSNEQYF	TGTGCCAGCAGCTTAAGGGGGACAGGGAGGTCCAACGAGCAGTACTTC
once	TRBV6-6	-	TRBJ1-5	CASSEGRVSNQPQHF	TGTGCCAGCAGTGAGGGGAGGGTTAGCAATCAGCCCCAGCATTTT
-	TRBV23-1	-	TRBJ2-1	CASSQKDRGQLAGRADSSYNEQFF	TGCGCCAGCAGTCAGAAGGACAGGGGGCAACTAGCGGGGAGGGCAGATAGCTCCTACAATGAGCAGTTCTTC
-	TRBV4-1	TRBD2	TRBJ2-7	CASSQDWASGREIAYEQYF	TGCGCCAGCAGCCAAGATTGGGCCTCAGGGCGGGAGATTGCCTACGAGCAGTACTTC
-	TRBV27	TRBD2	TRBJ2-1	CASRERGWFTSGNYEQFF	TGTGCCAGCAGGGAGAGGGGGTGGTTCACTAGCGGGAACTATGAGCAGTTCTTC
once	TRBV11-3	-	TRBJ1-2	CASSLEQRSYGYTF	TGTGCCAGCAGCTTAGAACAGCGTTCCTATGGCTACACCTTC
once	TRBV7-8	-	TRBJ2-2	CASSLARQTGELFF	TGTGCCAGCAGCTTAGCGAGGCAGACCGGGGAGCTGTTTTTT
-	TRBV28	-	TRBJ2-7	CASTPSARSYEQYF	TGTGCCAGCACCCCTTCGGCGCGCTCCTACGAGCAGTACTTC